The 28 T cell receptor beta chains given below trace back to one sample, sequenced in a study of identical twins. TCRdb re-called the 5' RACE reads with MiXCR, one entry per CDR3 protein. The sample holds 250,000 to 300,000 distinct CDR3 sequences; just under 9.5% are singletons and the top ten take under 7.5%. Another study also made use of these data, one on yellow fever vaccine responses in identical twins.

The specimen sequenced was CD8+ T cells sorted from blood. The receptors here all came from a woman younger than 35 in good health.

The CDR3 sequence: CASRNDRTYSNQPQHF. The CDR3 coding sequence is TGTGCCAGTAGGAACGACAGGACCTATAGCAATCAGCCCCAGCATTTT. The genes are TRBV19 and TRBJ1-5; weak D call: TRBD1 (6 bases). Trimming removed 6 bases from V and 0 bases from J, with 15 bases in between. The CDR3 covers 16 residues. Germline-derived CDR1 and CDR2 are LNHDA and SQIVND (reference sequence).

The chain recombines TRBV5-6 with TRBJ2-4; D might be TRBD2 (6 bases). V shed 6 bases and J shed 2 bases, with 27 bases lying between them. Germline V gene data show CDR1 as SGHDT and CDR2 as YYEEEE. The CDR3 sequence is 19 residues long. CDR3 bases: TGTGCCAGCACCTCCCGGGGCTGGGACTGTGATGGGACCAAAAACATTCAGTACTTC. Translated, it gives CASTSRGWDCDGTKNIQYF.

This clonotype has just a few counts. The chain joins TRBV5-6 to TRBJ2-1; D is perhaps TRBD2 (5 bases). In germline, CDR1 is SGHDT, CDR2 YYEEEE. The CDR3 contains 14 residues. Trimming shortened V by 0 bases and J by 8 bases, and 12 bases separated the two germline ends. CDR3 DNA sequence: TGTGCCAGCAGCTTGGCGGCTAGCATCCATGAGCAGTTCTTC. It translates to CASSLAASIHEQFF. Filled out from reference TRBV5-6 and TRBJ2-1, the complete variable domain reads DAGVTQSPTHLIKTRGQQVTLRCSPKSGHDTVSWYQQALGQGPQFIFQYYEEEERQRGNFPDRFSGHQFPNYSSELNVNALLLGDSALYLCASSLAASIHEQFFGPGTRLTVL.

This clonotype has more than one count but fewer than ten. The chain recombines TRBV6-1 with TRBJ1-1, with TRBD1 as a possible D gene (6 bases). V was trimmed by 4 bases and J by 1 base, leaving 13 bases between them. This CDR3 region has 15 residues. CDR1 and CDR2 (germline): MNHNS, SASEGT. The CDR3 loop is CASSGTGNWNTEAFF. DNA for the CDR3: TGTGCCAGCAGTGGTACAGGGAATTGGAACACTGAAGCTTTCTTT.

CDR3 coding DNA: TGTGCCAGCAGCCTTACCCAGGGGCGAACTGAAGCTTTCTTT. Its translation is CASSLTQGRTEAFF. The chain employs TRBV7-9 and TRBJ1-1, with D possibly being TRBD1 (6 bases). The CDR3 is made up of 14 amino acids. Trimming took off 5 bases at V and 5 bases at J, with 15 bases between the two ends. Germline CDR1 SEHNR, CDR2 FQNEAQ (reference sequence).

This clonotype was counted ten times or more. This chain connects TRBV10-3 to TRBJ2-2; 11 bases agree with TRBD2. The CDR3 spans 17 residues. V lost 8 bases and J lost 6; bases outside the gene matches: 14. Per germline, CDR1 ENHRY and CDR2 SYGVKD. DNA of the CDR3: TGTGCCATCCAACTAACTAGCGGGAGCGGGGGTCCCGGGGAGCTGTTTTTT. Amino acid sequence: CAIQLTSGSGGPGELFF.

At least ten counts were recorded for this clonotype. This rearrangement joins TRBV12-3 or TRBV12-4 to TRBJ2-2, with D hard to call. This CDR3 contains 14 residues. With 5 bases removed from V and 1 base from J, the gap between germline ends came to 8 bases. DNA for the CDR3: TGTGCCAGCAGTCCCCCTGAGAACACCGGGGAGCTGTTTTTT. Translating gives CASSPPENTGELFF.

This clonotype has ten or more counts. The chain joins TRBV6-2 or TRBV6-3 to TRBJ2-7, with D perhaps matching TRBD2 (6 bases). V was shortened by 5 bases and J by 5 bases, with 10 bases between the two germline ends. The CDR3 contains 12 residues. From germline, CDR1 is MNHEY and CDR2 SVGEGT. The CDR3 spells CASSRLVHEQYF. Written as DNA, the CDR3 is TGTGCCAGCAGTCGACTAGTCCACGAGCAGTACTTC.

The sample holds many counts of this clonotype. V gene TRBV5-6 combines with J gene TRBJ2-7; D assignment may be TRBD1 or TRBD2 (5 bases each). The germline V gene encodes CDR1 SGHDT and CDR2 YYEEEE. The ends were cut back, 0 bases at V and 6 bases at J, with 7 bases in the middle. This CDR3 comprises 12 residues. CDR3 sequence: CASSLEGSEQYF. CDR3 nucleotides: TGTGCCAGCAGCTTGGAGGGGAGCGAGCAGTACTTC.

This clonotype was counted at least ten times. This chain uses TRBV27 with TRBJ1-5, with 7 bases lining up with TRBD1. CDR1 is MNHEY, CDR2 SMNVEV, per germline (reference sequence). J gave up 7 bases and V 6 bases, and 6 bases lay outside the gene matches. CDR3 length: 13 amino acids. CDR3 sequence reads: CASSIQGEQPQHF. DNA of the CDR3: TGTGCCAGCAGCATTCAGGGGGAACAGCCCCAGCATTTT.

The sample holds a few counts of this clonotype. The CDR3 DNA reads as TGTGCCAGCAGTTTTAACCCGGACAGGGATGAAGCTTTCTTT. Its protein product is CASSFNPDRDEAFF. This chain connects TRBV12-3 or TRBV12-4 to TRBJ1-1; 8 bases align to TRBD1. The V gene end was trimmed by 3 bases and the J gene end by 7 bases; junction bases not matched to a gene: 7. The CDR3 has 14 amino acids.

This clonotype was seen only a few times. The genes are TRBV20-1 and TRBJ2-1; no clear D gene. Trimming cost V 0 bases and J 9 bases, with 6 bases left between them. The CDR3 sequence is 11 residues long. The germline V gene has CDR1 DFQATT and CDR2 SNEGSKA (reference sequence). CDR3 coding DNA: TGCAGTGCTAGAGATTCGGGTGAGCAGTTCTTC. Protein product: CSARDSGEQFF.

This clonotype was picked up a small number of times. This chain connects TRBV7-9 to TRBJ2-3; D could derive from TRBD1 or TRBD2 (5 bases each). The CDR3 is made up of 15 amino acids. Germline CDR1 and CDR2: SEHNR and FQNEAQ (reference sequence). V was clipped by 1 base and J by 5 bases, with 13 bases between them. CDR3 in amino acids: CASSLGVGALDTQYF. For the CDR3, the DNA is TGTGCCAGCAGCTTAGGGGTCGGGGCCTTAGATACGCAGTATTTT.

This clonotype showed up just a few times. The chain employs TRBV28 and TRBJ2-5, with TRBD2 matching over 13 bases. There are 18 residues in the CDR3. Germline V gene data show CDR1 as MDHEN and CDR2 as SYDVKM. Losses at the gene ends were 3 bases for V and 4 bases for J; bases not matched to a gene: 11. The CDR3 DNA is TGTGCCAGCAGTTTCGGACTAGCGGGAGTATGTATTTTAGAGACCCAGTACTTC. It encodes CASSFGLAGVCILETQYF.

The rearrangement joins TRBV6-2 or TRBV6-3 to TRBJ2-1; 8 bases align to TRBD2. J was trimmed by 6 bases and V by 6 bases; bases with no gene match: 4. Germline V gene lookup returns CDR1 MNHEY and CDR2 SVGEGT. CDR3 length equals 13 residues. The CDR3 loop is CASRTSVFNEQFF. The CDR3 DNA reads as TGTGCCAGCAGGACTAGCGTATTCAATGAGCAGTTCTTC.

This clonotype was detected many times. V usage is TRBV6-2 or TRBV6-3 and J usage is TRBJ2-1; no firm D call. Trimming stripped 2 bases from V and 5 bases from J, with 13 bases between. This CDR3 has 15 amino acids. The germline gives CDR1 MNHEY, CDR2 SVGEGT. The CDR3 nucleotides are TGTGCCAGCAGTTACGTTTTGGGCCAAAACAATGAGCAGTTCTTC. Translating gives CASSYVLGQNNEQFF.

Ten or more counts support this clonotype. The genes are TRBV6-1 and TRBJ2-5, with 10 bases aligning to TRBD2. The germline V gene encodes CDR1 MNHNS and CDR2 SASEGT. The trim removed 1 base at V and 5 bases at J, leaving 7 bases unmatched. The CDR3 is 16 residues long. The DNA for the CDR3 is TGTGCCAGCAGTGAAGGTGAACTAGCGGGATGGGAGACCCAGTACTTC. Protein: CASSEGELAGWETQYF.

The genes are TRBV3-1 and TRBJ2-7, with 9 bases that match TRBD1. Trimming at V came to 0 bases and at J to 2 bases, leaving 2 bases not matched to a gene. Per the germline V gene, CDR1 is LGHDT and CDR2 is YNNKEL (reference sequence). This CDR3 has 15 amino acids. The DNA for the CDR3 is TGTGCCAGCAGCCAAGAACAGGGGGCGCCCTACGAGCAGTACTTC. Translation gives CASSQEQGAPYEQYF.

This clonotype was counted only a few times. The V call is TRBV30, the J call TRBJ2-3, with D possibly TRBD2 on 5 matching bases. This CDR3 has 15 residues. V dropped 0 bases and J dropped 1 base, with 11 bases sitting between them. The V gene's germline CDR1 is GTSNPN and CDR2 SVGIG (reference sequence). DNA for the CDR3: TGTGCCTGGAGTGTACAGTCAGCGGGCACAGATACGCAGTATTTT. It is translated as CAWSVQSAGTDTQYF.

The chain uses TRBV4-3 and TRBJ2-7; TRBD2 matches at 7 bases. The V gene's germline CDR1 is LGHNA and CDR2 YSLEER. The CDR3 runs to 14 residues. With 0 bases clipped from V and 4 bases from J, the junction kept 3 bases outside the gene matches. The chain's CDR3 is CASSQDFSGYEQYF. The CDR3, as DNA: TGCGCCAGCAGCCAAGATTTTAGCGGGTACGAGCAGTACTTC.

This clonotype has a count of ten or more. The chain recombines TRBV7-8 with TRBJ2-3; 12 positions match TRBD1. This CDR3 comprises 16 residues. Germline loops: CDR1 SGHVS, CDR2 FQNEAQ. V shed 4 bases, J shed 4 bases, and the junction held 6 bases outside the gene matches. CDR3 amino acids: CASSSAGQGASDTQYF. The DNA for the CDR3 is TGTGCCAGCAGCTCAGCGGGACAGGGGGCATCAGATACGCAGTATTTT.

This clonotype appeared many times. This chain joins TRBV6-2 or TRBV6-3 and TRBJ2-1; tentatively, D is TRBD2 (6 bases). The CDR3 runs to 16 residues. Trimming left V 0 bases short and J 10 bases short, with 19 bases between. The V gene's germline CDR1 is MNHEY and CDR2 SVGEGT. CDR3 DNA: TGTGCCAGCAGTTACTCCCGGCGGGACCCGGTCGGGGAGCAGTTCTTC. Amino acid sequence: CASSYSRRDPVGEQFF.

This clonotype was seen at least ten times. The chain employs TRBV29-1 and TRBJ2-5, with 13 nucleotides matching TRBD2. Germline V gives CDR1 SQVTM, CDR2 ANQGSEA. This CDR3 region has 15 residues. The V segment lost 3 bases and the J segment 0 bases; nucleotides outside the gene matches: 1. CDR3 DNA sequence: TGCAGCGTTGATGGACTAGCGGGGGACCAAGAGACCCAGTACTTC. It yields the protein CSVDGLAGDQETQYF.

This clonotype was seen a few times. The CDR3 nucleotides read TGTGCCAGCAGCTCACTAGCGGGGGACCGGAATGAGCAGTTCTTC. Translated: CASSSLAGDRNEQFF. The chain links TRBV7-9 to TRBJ2-1; 11 bases line up with TRBD2. V gave up 4 bases and J gave up 7 bases; unmatched junction bases: 6. The CDR3 totals 15 residues. Per germline, CDR1 SEHNR and CDR2 FQNEAQ (reference sequence).

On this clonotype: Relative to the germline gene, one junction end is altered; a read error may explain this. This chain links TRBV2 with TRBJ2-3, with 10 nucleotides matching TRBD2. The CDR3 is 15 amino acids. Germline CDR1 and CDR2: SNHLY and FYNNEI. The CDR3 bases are TGTGCCAGCAGCGAAGCGGGGGGGCCTTCAGATACGCAGTATTTT. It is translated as CASSEAGGPSDTQYF. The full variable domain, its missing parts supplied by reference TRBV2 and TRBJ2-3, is EPEVTQTPSHQVTQMGQEVILRCVPISNHLYFYWYRQILGQKVEFLVSFYNNEISEKSEIFDDQFSVERPDGSNFTLKIRSTKLEDSAMYFCASSEAGGPSDTQYFGPGTRLTVL.

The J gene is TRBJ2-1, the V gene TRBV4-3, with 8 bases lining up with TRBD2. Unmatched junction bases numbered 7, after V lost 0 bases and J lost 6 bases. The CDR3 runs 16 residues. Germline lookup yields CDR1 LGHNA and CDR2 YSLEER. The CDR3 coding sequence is TGCGCCAGCAGCCAAGATTACCGGGGGGGGACCAATGAGCAGTTCTTC. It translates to CASSQDYRGGTNEQFF.

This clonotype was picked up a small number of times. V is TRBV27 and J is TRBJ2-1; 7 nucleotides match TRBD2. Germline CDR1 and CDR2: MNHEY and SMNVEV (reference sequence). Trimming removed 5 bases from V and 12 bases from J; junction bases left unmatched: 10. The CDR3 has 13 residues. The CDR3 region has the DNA TGTGCCAGCAGTGCCCCCCTCGCGGGAGTGCAGTTCTTC. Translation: CASSAPLAGVQFF.

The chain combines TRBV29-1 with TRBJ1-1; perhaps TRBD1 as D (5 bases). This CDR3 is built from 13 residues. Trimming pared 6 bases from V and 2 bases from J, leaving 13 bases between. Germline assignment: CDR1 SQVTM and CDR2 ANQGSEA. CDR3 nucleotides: TGCAGCGTGGAGCAGGGTTCTAACACTGAAGCTTTCTTT. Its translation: CSVEQGSNTEAFF.